The clone carrying this T cell receptor (beta chain) came up many times. V dropped 7 bases and J dropped 4 bases, with 21 bases sitting between them. CDR3 size: 16 residues. Construction of the TCRbeta library involved unique molecular identifiers. TCRdb independently ran MiXCR on the PCR reads; one entry per CDR3 protein. This table holds fewer than 200,000 distinct CDR3 sequences, less than 8% found once. These data come from a study of T-cell reconstitution after alpha-beta-depleted transplantation in children. The sequence derives from a human donor who donated a stem cell graft to a child with Wiskott-Aldrich syndrome. The V and J genes are TRBV12-3 or TRBV12-4 and TRBJ2-3, with D possibly TRBD2 on 6 matching bases. This specimen was PBMCs from the stem cell graft donor, taken from the stem cell graft. CDR3 nucleotides: TGTGCCAGCACCCCTCGGGGGTCTCGCAGCGCAGATACGCAGTATTTT. Amino acid sequence: CASTPRGSRSADTQYF.